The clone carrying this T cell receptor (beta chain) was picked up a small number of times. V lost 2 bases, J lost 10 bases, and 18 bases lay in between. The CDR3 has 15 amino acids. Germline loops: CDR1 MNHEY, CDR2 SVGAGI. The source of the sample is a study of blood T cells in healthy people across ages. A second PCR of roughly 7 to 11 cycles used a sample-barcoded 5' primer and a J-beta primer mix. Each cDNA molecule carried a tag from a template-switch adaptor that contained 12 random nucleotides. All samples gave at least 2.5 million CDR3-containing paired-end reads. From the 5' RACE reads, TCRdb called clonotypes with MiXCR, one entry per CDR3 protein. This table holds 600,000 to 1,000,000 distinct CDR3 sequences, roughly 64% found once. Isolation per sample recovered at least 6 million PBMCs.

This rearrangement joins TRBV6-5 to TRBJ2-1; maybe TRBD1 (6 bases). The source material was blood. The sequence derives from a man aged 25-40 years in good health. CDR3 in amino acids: CASSYLQGRTAEQFF. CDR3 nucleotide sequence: TGTGCCAGCAGTTACCTACAGGGACGGACTGCGGAGCAGTTCTTC.